The TCR beta chain described here comes from a study of shared clonotypes between healthy human individuals. This CDR3 is 11 amino acids long. Looked up from germline, CDR1 is ENHRY and CDR2 is SYGVKD. Between the trimmed V and J ends, which lost 8 bases and 1 base, there was a span of 6 bases. Data came from immunoSEQ multiplex PCR; TCRdb stores just in-frame clones and leaves some out. This table holds about 610,000 clones, less than 98% found once. Sequencing was done on a sample of naive CD4+ T cells sorted from blood. The subset denotes: CD45RA+ positively selected. V is TRBV10-3 and J is TRBJ2-7; D is ambiguous. The TCR was taken from a woman between 25 and 40 years old in good health. In nucleotides, the CDR3 is TGTGCCATCGGATGGTCCTACGAGCAGTACTTC. Translation: CAIGWSYEQYF.